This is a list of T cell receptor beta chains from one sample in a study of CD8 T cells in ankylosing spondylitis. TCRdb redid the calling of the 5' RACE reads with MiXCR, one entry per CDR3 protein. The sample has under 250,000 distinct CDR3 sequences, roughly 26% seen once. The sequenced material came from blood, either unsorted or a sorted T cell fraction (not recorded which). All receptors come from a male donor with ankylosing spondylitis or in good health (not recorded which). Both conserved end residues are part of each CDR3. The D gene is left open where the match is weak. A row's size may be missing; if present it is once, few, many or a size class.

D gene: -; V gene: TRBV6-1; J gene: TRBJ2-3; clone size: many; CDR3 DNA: TGTGCCAGCAGTCAAGGGACGGACACAGATACGCAGTATTTT; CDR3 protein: CASSQGTDTDTQYF
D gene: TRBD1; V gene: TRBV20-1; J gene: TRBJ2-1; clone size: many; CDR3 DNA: TGCAGTGCCAATCCGGGACAGAGGTCTGAGTTCTTC; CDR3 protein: CSANPGQRSEFF
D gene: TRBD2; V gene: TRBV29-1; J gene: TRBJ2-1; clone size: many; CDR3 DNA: TGCAGCGTTGGGGCGGGAGGCATTAACAATGAGCAGTTCTTC; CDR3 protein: CSVGAGGINNEQFF
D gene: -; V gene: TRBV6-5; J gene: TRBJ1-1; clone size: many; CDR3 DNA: TGTGCCAGCAGTTTTCGGGAAGACACTGAAGCTTTCTTT; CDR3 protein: CASSFREDTEAFF
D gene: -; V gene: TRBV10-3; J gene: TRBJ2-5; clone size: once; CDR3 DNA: TGTGCCATCAGTGAGAGTAGCTTCGAGACCCAGTACTTC; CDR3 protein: CAISESSFETQYF
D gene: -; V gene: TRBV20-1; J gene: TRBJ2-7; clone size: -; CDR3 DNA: TGCAGTGCCCTCCCTTGGCGACGATACGAGCAGTACTTC; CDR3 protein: CSALPWRRYEQYF
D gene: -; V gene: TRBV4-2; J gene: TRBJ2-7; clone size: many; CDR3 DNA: TGTGCCAGCAGCCAAGGGGTTTTAGGGTCCTACGAGCAGTACTTC; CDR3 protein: CASSQGVLGSYEQYF
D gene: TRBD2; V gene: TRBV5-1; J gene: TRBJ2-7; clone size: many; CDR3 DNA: TGCGCCAGCAGCGCCGAACCTGCTAGCGGGAGAACCTACGAGCAGTACTTC; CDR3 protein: CASSAEPASGRTYEQYF
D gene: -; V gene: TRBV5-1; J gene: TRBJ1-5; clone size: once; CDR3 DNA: TGCGCCAGCAGTCTGCAGGGAATCGGGCAGCCCCAGCATTTT; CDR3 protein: CASSLQGIGQPQHF
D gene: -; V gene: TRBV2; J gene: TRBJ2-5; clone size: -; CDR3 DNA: TGTGCAACCAATCCCTACAGGGCCCAAGAGACCCAGTACTTC; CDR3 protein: CATNPYRAQETQYF
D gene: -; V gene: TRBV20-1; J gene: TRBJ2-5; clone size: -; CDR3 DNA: TGCAGTGCTGCGGGCGAACTTCCCTGGACCCAGTACTTC; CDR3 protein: CSAAGELPWTQYF
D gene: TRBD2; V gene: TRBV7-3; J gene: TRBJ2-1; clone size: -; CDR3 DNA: TGTGCCAGCAGCCCTAGAGGGACTAGCGGGAGGGAAAGGAATGAGCAGTTCTTC; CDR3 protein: CASSPRGTSGRERNEQFF
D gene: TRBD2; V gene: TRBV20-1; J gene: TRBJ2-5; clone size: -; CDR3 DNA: TGCAGTGCAACAGGGACTAGCGGTTTCCAAGAGACCCAGTACTTC; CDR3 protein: CSATGTSGFQETQYF
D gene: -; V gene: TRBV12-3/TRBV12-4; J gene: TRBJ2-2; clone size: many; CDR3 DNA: TGTGCCAGCAGCCTTCGGGGTGGGGGGCTGGACACCGGGGAGCTGTTTTTT; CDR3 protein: CASSLRGGGLDTGELFF
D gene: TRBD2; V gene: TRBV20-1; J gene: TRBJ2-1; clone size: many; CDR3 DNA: TGCAGTGCTAGTGATTTGCGGGGGGAGCAGTTCTTC; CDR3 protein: CSASDLRGEQFF
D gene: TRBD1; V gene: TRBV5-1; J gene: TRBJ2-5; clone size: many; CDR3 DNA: TGCGCCAGCAGCTTGAGGTCAGGGGGCGGTGAGACCCAGTACTTC; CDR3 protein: CASSLRSGGGETQYF
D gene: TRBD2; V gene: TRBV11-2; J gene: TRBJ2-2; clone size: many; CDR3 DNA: TGTGCCAGCAGCTTAATTACTAGCGGGAGGGCGAACACCGGGGAGCTGTTTTTT; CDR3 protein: CASSLITSGRANTGELFF
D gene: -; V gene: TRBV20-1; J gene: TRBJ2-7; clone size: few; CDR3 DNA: TGCAGTGCTAGAGACGAAGCATGGACCGGCGAGCAGTACTTC; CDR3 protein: CSARDEAWTGEQYF
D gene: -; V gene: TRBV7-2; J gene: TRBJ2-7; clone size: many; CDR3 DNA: TGTGCCAGCAGCTTATTTTCCCGGGCCACCTACGAGCAGTACTTC; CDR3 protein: CASSLFSRATYEQYF
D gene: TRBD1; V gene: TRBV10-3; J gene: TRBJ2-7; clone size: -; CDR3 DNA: TGTGCCATCAGTGATTTTTTCAGGACAGGGACCTACGAGCAGTACTTC; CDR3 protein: CAISDFFRTGTYEQYF
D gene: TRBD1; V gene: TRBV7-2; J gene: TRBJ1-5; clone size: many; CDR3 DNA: TGTGCCAGCAGCTATTCAGGGGGCGCGGGCAATCAGCCCCAGCATTTT; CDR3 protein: CASSYSGGAGNQPQHF
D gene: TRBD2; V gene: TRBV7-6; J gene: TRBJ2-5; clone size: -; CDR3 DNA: TGTGCCAGCACCGAACTGCTAGCGGGAGTTTCAGAGACCCAGTACTTC; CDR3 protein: CASTELLAGVSETQYF
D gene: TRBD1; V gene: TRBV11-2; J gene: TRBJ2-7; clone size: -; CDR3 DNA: TGTGCCAGCAGCCCGGACAGGGGGACCACCTACGAGCAGTACTTC; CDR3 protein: CASSPDRGTTYEQYF
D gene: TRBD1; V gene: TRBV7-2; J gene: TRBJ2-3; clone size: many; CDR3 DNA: TGTGCCAGCAGCGGGACAGGGCGGGAATTCACAGATACGCAGTATTTT; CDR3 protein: CASSGTGREFTDTQYF